One and the same sample provided the 25 T cell receptor beta chains below, sequenced in a study of post-analysis software for immune sequencing data. Study results and caveats: Comparison of patients with controls showed 5 or 6 TRBV segments more frequent in patients, TRBV5-6, TRBV5-1 and TRBV20-1 among them.

No cognate antigen is known for these TCRs. TCR beta cDNA libraries had unique molecular identifiers. TCRdb itself ran the PCR reads through MiXCR, one entry per CDR3 protein. The sample lists around 700,000 distinct CDR3 sequences, 59% occurring once. The material sequenced was blood. The receptor set was obtained from a girl aged 2-10 years with multiple sclerosis.

The V gene is TRBV5-6, the J gene TRBJ2-1; 8 bases align to TRBD2. The CDR3 extends over 15 amino acids. V trimming: 4 bases; J trimming: 2 bases; junction bases outside the gene matches: 5. From germline, CDR1 is SGHDT and CDR2 YYEEEE. The CDR3 nucleotides are TGTGCCAGCAGCCCGGGCGGGGGGCCCTACAATGAGCAGTTCTTC. Its protein product is CASSPGGGPYNEQFF.

The chain carries TRBV29-1 and TRBJ2-3; possible D gene TRBD1, 5 bases. The CDR3 consists of 13 residues. With 5 bases removed from V and 1 base from J, the gap between germline ends came to 10 bases. Germline V CDR1 and CDR2: SQVTM, ANQGSEA. CDR3 loop: CSVRRVGTDTQYF. The CDR3 DNA reads TGCAGCGTTCGCAGGGTCGGCACAGATACGCAGTATTTT.

The rearrangement links TRBV6-1 to TRBJ2-1; possibly TRBD1 for D (6 bases). V dropped 3 bases and J dropped 6 bases, with 15 bases sitting between them. CDR1 is MNHNS and CDR2 is SASEGT in the germline V gene. The CDR3 has 15 residues. The CDR3: CASSDLVQGPNEQFF. The CDR3 DNA reads as TGTGCCAGCAGTGACCTCGTACAGGGACCCAATGAGCAGTTCTTC.

The gene calls are TRBV27 and TRBJ2-3, with D maybe TRBD2 (5 bases). The CDR3 loop spans 15 amino acids. In germline, CDR1 is MNHEY, CDR2 SMNVEV (reference sequence). V was pared by 2 bases and J by 2 bases, with 11 bases between. The CDR3: CASSLRSGATDTQYF. The CDR3 DNA reads as TGTGCCAGCAGTTTACGCAGCGGCGCCACAGATACGCAGTATTTT.

In this sample, this clonotype turned up a few times. The chain links TRBV6-5 to TRBJ2-3; 7 bases align to TRBD1. The CDR3 runs 15 residues. Germline V CDR1 and CDR2: MNHEY, SVGAGI. After removal of 5 bases from V and 3 bases from J, the junction contained 8 bases not matched to a gene. Here the CDR3 reads CASSGRDSSTDTQYF. The CDR3, as DNA: TGTGCCAGCAGTGGCCGGGACAGCTCTACAGATACGCAGTATTTT.

V gene TRBV4-3 combines with J gene TRBJ1-5, with a weak D call TRBD1 (6 bases). From germline, CDR1 is LGHNA and CDR2 YSLEER. V was clipped by 1 base and J by 4 bases, with 11 bases between them. The CDR3 has 15 amino acids. The chain's CDR3 is CASSQVTGSNQPQHF. CDR3 DNA sequence: TGCGCCAGCAGCCAAGTAACAGGGTCAAATCAGCCCCAGCATTTT.

This clonotype has just a few counts. The chain uses TRBV7-9 and TRBJ2-5; 8 bases match TRBD2. This CDR3 is 15 amino acids long. Germline assignment: CDR1 SEHNR and CDR2 FQNEAQ (reference sequence). The J segment lost 1 base and the V segment lost 5 bases, leaving 6 bases of the junction unmatched. CDR3 sequence: CASSPRGGPQETQYF. For the CDR3, the DNA is TGTGCCAGCAGCCCACGGGGGGGGCCCCAAGAGACCCAGTACTTC.

This clonotype was detected a few times. J is TRBJ2-5 and V is TRBV12-3 or TRBV12-4, with 7 bases lining up with TRBD1. This CDR3 region has 13 residues. Losses at the gene ends were 6 bases for V and 2 bases for J; bases not matched to a gene: 3. The CDR3 nucleotides are TGTGCCAGCAGACCGGGACAGCAAGAGACCCAGTACTTC. As protein: CASRPGQQETQYF.

The CDR3 here is CASSLGSVSYEQYF. CDR3 bases: TGTGCCAGCAGTCTAGGTAGCGTCTCCTACGAGCAGTACTTC. The V and J genes are TRBV7-9 and TRBJ2-7; D is possibly TRBD2 (5 bases). V was trimmed by 6 bases and J by 0 bases, leaving 12 bases between them. The CDR3 sequence is 14 residues long. CDR1 and CDR2 (germline): SEHNR, FQNEAQ (reference sequence). The whole variable domain, filled in from reference TRBV7-9 and TRBJ2-7, reads DTGVSQNPRHKITKRGQNVTFRCDPISEHNRLYWYRQTLGQGPEFLTYFQNEAQLEKSRLLSDRFSAERPKGSFSTLEIQRTEQGDSAMYLCASSLGSVSYEQYFGPGTRLTVT.

This chain joins TRBV12-3 or TRBV12-4 and TRBJ2-1; 11 bases are shared with TRBD1. The CDR3 has 14 amino acids. V shed 6 bases and J 9 bases; nucleotides not matched to a gene: 7. CDR3 DNA: TGTGCCAGCAGCACGGGACAGGGGGAAGGTGAGCAGTTCTTC. It encodes CASSTGQGEGEQFF.

This chain connects TRBV15 to TRBJ2-5, with D possibly TRBD1 on 5 matching bases. Trimming cost V 2 bases and J 5 bases, with 12 bases left between them. Germline CDR1 is LNHNV and CDR2 is YYDKDF (reference sequence). The CDR3 totals 14 residues. The CDR3 sequence: CATSRFGARETQYF. CDR3 coding DNA: TGTGCCACCAGCAGATTTGGGGCCCGGGAGACCCAGTACTTC.

The CDR3 region is CASSSASGTGGYEQYF. The CDR3 DNA sequence: TGTGCCAGCAGCAGCGCATCCGGGACAGGGGGTTACGAGCAGTACTTC. V and J are TRBV5-5 and TRBJ2-7; 11 nucleotides agree with TRBD1. Germline CDR1 reads SGHKS; CDR2 reads YYEKEE (reference sequence). Trimming at V came to 4 bases and at J to 4 bases, leaving 10 bases not matched to a gene. This CDR3 has 16 amino acids.

V is TRBV5-8 and J is TRBJ2-1; D unresolved. V lost 3 bases to trimming and J lost 0 bases, with 10 bases between them. This CDR3 has 15 amino acids. The germline V gene encodes CDR1 SGHTS and CDR2 YDEGEE. The CDR3 loop reads CASSYEGFSYNEQFF. Written as DNA, the CDR3 is TGTGCCAGCAGCTACGAAGGTTTCTCCTACAATGAGCAGTTCTTC.

In its sample, this clonotype was seen a few times. This sequence joins TRBV6-5 and TRBJ2-2; 10 bases map to TRBD1. With 7 bases clipped from V and 3 bases from J, the junction kept 5 bases outside the gene matches. CDR1 is MNHEY, CDR2 SVGAGI, per germline. This CDR3 region has 15 residues. This CDR3 reads CASNSGTGDTGELFF. The DNA for the CDR3 is TGTGCCAGCAACTCCGGGACAGGGGACACCGGGGAGCTGTTTTTT.

V and J are TRBV9 and TRBJ2-7; 11 bases match TRBD2. The CDR3 runs to 15 residues. Germline-derived CDR1 and CDR2 are SGDLS and YYNGEE. The V gene end was trimmed by 2 bases and the J gene end by 5 bases; junction bases not matched to a gene: 6. The CDR3 reads CASSVGKLAGDEQYF. The CDR3 bases are TGTGCCAGCAGCGTCGGAAAACTAGCGGGAGACGAGCAGTACTTC.

The J gene is TRBJ1-1, the V gene TRBV10-2; TRBD1 might be the D (6 bases). Germline assignment: CDR1 WSHSY and CDR2 SAAADI. The CDR3 extends over 15 amino acids. V lost 5 bases, J lost 1 base, and 14 bases lay in between. This CDR3 is CASSSTDRPNTEAFF. In DNA, the CDR3 is TGCGCCAGCAGTTCCACCGACAGGCCGAACACTGAAGCTTTCTTT.

The rearrangement uses TRBV7-6 and TRBJ1-6, with TRBD1 as a possible D gene (6 bases). The V end was cut by 4 bases, the J end by 0 bases, with 19 bases between. Per germline, CDR1 SGHVS and CDR2 FNYEAQ. The length of the CDR3 is 19 residues. CDR3 loop: CASSSNWGQTSSYNSPLHF. CDR3 nucleotides: TGTGCCAGCAGCTCCAACTGGGGGCAGACCAGCTCCTATAATTCACCCCTCCACTTT.

The genes are TRBV7-2 and TRBJ1-2; tentative D call: TRBD1 (5 bases). The germline V and J ends were trimmed by 3 bases and 6 bases, with 11 bases remaining between them. Germline loops: CDR1 SGHTA, CDR2 FQGNSA. The CDR3 loop spans 13 amino acids. The CDR3 coding sequence is TGTGCCAGCAGCTTTCGGGGCGGAGATGGCTACACCTTC. Amino acid sequence: CASSFRGGDGYTF.

J is TRBJ2-7 and V is TRBV29-1; tentatively, D is TRBD1 or TRBD2 (7 bases each). The CDR3 contains 14 residues. Germline-derived CDR1 and CDR2 are SQVTM and ANQGSEA. Trimming took off 2 bases at V and 4 bases at J, with 15 bases between the two ends. CDR3 bases: TGCAGCGTTGAAAGTCCAGGGGGGGAGTACGAGCAGTACTTC. It encodes CSVESPGGEYEQYF.

V gene TRBV29-1 combines with J gene TRBJ1-1, with unresolved D. The V and J ends lost 4 bases and 10 bases respectively, with 7 bases between them. The germline CDR1 and CDR2 sequences are SQVTM and ANQGSEA. The CDR3 runs to 9 residues. The CDR3 spells CSVGPSAFF. The CDR3 DNA is TGCAGCGTTGGCCCCTCAGCTTTCTTT.

This clonotype was found once. This chain connects TRBV20-1 to TRBJ2-5; unclear D gene. The CDR3 runs 12 residues. V lost 3 bases and J lost 1, with 6 bases in between. CDR1 is DFQATT, CDR2 SNEGSKA, per germline (reference sequence). CDR3 nucleotides: TGCAGTGCTAGTATGGTCCAAGAGACCCAGTACTTC. Protein sequence: CSASMVQETQYF.

The rearrangement uses TRBV12-3 or TRBV12-4 and TRBJ1-1, with unresolved D. This CDR3 region has 14 residues. V lost 8 bases and J lost 0, with 13 bases in between. In DNA form, the CDR3 reads TGTGCCAGCCGGCGGGCTGACATGAACACTGAAGCTTTCTTT. Protein product: CASRRADMNTEAFF.

There are a few counts of this clonotype. V is TRBV2 and J is TRBJ1-5; D is undetermined. Germline CDR1 reads SNHLY; CDR2 reads FYNNEI. This CDR3 spans 13 amino acids. V lost 5 bases to trimming and J lost 7 bases, with 12 bases between them. As DNA, the CDR3 is TGTGCCAGCAGTCCAACAGCGAAGCAGCCCCAGCATTTT. Translation: CASSPTAKQPQHF. Drawing the rest from reference TRBV2 and TRBJ1-5, the complete variable domain is EPEVTQTPSHQVTQMGQEVILRCVPISNHLYFYWYRQILGQKVEFLVSFYNNEISEKSEIFDDQFSVERPDGSNFTLKIRSTKLEDSAMYFCASSPTAKQPQHFGDGTRLSIL.

The rearrangement uses TRBV7-9 and TRBJ1-2, with D unresolved. Trimming took off 2 bases at V and 4 bases at J, with 17 bases between the two ends. This CDR3 is 16 amino acids long. The V gene's germline CDR1 is SEHNR and CDR2 FQNEAQ (reference sequence). CDR3 in DNA: TGTGCCAGCAGCTTAAGGGTACAGAACGTTGGCTATGGCTACACCTTC. Its translation: CASSLRVQNVGYGYTF.

About this clonotype itself: At one of its ends the junction is not consistent with the germline gene, which may arise from a read error. The rearrangement uses TRBV7-2 and TRBJ2-7, with a possible D match to TRBD1 (6 bases). The germline CDR1 and CDR2 sequences are SGHTA and FQGNSA. The CDR3 is 13 amino acids. The chain's CDR3 is CASSLAQGYEQYF. Here the CDR3 DNA reads TGTGCCAGCAGTTTAGCACAGGGCTACGAGCAGTACTTC. The variable domain in full, with the rest retrieved from reference TRBV7-2 and TRBJ2-7, is GAGVSQSPSNKVTEKGKDVELRCDPISGHTALYWYRQSLGQGLEFLIYFQGNSAPDKSGLPSDRFSAERTGGSVSTLTIQRTQQEDSAVYLCASSLAQGYEQYFGPGTRLTVT.